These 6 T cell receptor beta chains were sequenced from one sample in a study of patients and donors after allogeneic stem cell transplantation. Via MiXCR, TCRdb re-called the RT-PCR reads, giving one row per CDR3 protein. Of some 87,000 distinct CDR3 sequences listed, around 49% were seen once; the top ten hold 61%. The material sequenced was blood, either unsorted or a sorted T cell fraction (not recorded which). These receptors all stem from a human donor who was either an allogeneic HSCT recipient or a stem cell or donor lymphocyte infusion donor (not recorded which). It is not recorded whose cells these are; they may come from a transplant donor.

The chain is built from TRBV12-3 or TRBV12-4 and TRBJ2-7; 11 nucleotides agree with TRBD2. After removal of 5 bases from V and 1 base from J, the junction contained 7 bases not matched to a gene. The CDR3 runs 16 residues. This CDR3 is CASSPTVAGGSYEQYF. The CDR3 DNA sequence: TGTGCCAGCAGTCCCACGGTAGCGGGAGGGTCCTACGAGCAGTACTTC.

CDR3 nucleotide sequence: TGTGCCAGCAGCTTAGGTGACGGGACAGGGCTTGTTAGCACTGAAGCTTTCTTT. It is translated as CASSLGDGTGLVSTEAFF. The V and J genes are TRBV7-9 and TRBJ1-1; TRBD1 matches at 9 bases. The ends lost 1 base at V and 4 bases at J; junction bases unmatched: 13. Germline-derived CDR1 and CDR2 are SEHNR and FQNEAQ (reference sequence). The CDR3 has 18 residues.

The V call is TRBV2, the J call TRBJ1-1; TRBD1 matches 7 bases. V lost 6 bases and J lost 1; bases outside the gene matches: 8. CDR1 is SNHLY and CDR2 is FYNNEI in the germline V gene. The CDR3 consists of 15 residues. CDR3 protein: CASRASGTANTEAFF. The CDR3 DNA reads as TGTGCCAGCAGGGCCTCGGGGACAGCGAACACTGAAGCTTTCTTT. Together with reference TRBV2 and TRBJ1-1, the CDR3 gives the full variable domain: EPEVTQTPSHQVTQMGQEVILRCVPISNHLYFYWYRQILGQKVEFLVSFYNNEISEKSEIFDDQFSVERPDGSNFTLKIRSTKLEDSAMYFCASRASGTANTEAFFGQGTRLTVV.

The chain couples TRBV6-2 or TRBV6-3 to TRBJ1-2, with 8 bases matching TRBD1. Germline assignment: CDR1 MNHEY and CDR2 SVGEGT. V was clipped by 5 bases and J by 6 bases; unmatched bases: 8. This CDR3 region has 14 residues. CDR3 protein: CASSLRDRSDGYTF. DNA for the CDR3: TGTGCCAGCAGTCTCCGGGACAGGTCGGATGGCTACACCTTC.

Here the CDR3 reads CASSYSFLQEHNEQFF. CDR3 DNA sequence: TGTGCCAGCAGTTACTCGTTCCTCCAGGAGCACAATGAGCAGTTCTTC. This chain connects TRBV6-2 or TRBV6-3 to TRBJ2-1, with D unresolved. The CDR3 is 16 residues long. Germline V gene sequence: CDR1 MNHEY, CDR2 SVGEGT. Trimming took off 0 bases at V and 5 bases at J, with 14 bases between the two ends.

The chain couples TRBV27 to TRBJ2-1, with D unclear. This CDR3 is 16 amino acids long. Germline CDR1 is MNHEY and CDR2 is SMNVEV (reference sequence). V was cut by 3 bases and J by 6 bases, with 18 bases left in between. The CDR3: CASSFGAVPGPNEQFF. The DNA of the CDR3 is TGTGCCAGCAGTTTTGGTGCGGTCCCAGGCCCCAATGAGCAGTTCTTC.